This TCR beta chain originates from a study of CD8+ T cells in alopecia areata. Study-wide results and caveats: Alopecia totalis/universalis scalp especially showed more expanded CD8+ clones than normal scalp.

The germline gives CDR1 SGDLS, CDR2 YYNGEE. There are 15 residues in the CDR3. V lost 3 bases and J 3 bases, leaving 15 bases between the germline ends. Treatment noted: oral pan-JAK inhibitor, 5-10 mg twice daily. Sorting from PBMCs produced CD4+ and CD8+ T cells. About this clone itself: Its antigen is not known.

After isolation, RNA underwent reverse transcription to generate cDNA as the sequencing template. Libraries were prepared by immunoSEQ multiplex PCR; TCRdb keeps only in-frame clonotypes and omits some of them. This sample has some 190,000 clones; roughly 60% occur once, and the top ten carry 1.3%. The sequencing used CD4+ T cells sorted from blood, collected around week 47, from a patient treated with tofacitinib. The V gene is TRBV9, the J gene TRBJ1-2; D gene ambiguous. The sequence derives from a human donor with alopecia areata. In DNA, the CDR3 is TGTGCCAGCAGCGGAGCCGGGCCGAGGGACTATGGCTACACCTTC. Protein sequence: CASSGAGPRDYGYTF.